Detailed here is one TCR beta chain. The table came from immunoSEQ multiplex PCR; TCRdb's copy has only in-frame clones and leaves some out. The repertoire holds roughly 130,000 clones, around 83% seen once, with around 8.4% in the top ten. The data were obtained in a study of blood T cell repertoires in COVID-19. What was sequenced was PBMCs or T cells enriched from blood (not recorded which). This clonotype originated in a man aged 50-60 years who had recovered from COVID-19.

As DNA, the CDR3 is TGTGCCAGCAGCGTAGCTAGGGGCTATGGCTACACCTTC. Translated: CASSVARGYGYTF. The chain couples TRBV9 to TRBJ1-2; TRBD1 is a possible D gene (5 bases). Germline lookup yields CDR1 SGDLS and CDR2 YYNGEE. CDR3 length: 13 amino acids. The ends were cut back, 0 bases at V and 4 bases at J, with 7 bases in the middle. The complete variable domain, with remaining parts taken from reference TRBV9 and TRBJ1-2, reads DSGVTQTPKHLITATGQRVTLRCSPRSGDLSVYWYQQSLDQGLQFLIQYYNGEERAKGNILERFSAQQFPDLHSELNLSSLELGDSALYFCASSVARGYGYTFGSGTRLTVV.